The source of this T cell receptor (beta chain) is a study of T cell responses to AZD1222 COVID-19 vaccine. The data were produced by immunoSEQ multiplex PCR, yet TCRdb's version contains in-frame clones alone and is incomplete. The data contain over 100,000 clones, roughly nine tenths of them singletons. CDR3 length: 19 residues. V lost 1 base to trimming and J lost 3 bases, with 24 bases between them. Germline CDR1 and CDR2: LGHDT and YNNKEL (reference sequence). The sample was peripheral blood, taken on day 0 of AZD1222 vaccination. The V gene is TRBV3-1 (or the pseudogene TRBV3-2), the J gene TRBJ1-1; D call uncertain. The sequence came from an adult in good health. The CDR3 sequence: CASSQGEVREAGGDTEAFF. The CDR3 coding sequence is TGTGCCAGCAGCCAAGGAGAGGTCAGAGAGGCTGGAGGTGACACTGAAGCTTTCTTT.